Listed here are 24 T cell receptor beta chains from one sample, sequenced in a study of blood T cell repertoires in COVID-19. The repertoire was sequenced with immunoSEQ multiplex PCR; TCRdb's copy has only in-frame clones and lacks some. In the table there are roughly 380,000 clones, over 65% of which are singletons. The sequenced sample was peripheral blood. All receptors come from a human donor with acute or convalescent COVID-19. The donor label of this sample is uncertain.

The V call is TRBV30, the J call TRBJ1-2; D is undetermined. CDR3 length equals 13 residues. Trimming took 1 base from V and 6 from J, leaving 12 bases between them. CDR1 GTSNPN and CDR2 SVGIG come from the germline V gene (reference sequence). The CDR3 loop reads CAWSAGVRHGYTF. CDR3 in DNA: TGTGCCTGGAGTGCCGGGGTCCGGCATGGCTACACCTTC.

Only one count was recorded for this clone. CDR3 loop: CSASRQGSGNTIYF. The CDR3 nucleotides are TGCAGTGCTAGTCGCCAGGGCTCTGGAAACACCATATATTTT. The V call is TRBV20-1, the J call TRBJ1-3, with D perhaps matching TRBD1 (5 bases). V lost 3 bases and J lost 0, with 9 bases in between. In germline, CDR1 is DFQATT, CDR2 SNEGSKA (reference sequence). This CDR3 is 14 amino acids long.

This clone has only a few counts. V gene TRBV11-3 combines with J gene TRBJ2-5; weak D call: TRBD2 (6 bases). The CDR3 totals 13 residues. Germline CDR1 and CDR2: SGHNT and YENEEA. V was shortened by 5 bases and J by 6 bases, with 13 bases between the two germline ends. CDR3 region: CASSISGGKTQYF. The CDR3, as DNA: TGTGCCAGCAGCATTTCAGGAGGGAAGACCCAGTACTTC.

V gene TRBV2 combines with J gene TRBJ2-5; TRBD2 might be the D (6 bases). The CDR3 runs 15 residues. The V end lost 2 bases, the J end lost 1 base, and 11 bases lay between the germline ends. Germline lookup yields CDR1 SNHLY and CDR2 FYNNEI. The CDR3 sequence is CASSEWVGGQETQYF. CDR3 nucleotide sequence: TGTGCCAGCAGTGAATGGGTCGGGGGCCAAGAGACCCAGTACTTC.

This clone was observed once. The chain couples TRBV12-5 to TRBJ2-1; a possible D gene is TRBD1 (5 bases). Trimming pared 4 bases from V and 6 bases from J, leaving 13 bases between. The CDR3 runs 14 residues. Per the germline V gene, CDR1 is LGHNT and CDR2 is FRNRAP. The CDR3 protein is CASGWAGLGNEQFF. The CDR3 DNA is TGTGCTAGTGGTTGGGCAGGGTTAGGCAATGAGCAGTTCTTC.

This chain connects TRBV5-1 to TRBJ2-6; D unresolved. The germline V gene has CDR1 SGHRS and CDR2 YFSETQ. The CDR3 spans 18 residues. V was clipped by 2 bases and J by 0 bases, with 15 bases between them. CDR3 nucleotide sequence: TGCGCCAGCAGCTTCCTAGTTGGCAGTAGCTCTGGGGCCAACGTCCTGACTTTC. The encoded protein is CASSFLVGSSSGANVLTF.

The genes are TRBV6-2 or TRBV6-3 and TRBJ1-6; D is ambiguous. Looked up from germline, CDR1 is MNHEY and CDR2 is SVGEGT. Trimming left V 3 bases short and J 9 bases short, with 15 bases between. The CDR3 runs to 15 residues. Here the CDR3 reads CASSYRLWGGSPLHF. DNA of the CDR3: TGTGCCAGCAGTTATCGCCTTTGGGGAGGTTCACCCCTCCACTTT.

CDR3: CAISPVQGRKLFF. CDR3 DNA: TGTGCCATCAGCCCTGTTCAGGGTAGAAAACTGTTTTTT. The gene calls are TRBV10-3 and TRBJ1-4; a weak D match, TRBD1 (5 bases). The CDR3 is 13 amino acids. Germline V CDR1 and CDR2: ENHRY, SYGVKD. V was cut by 6 bases and J by 10 bases, with 15 bases left in between.

The J gene is TRBJ2-5, the V gene TRBV11-2; TRBD2 agrees at 8 bases. V gave up 3 bases and J gave up 3 bases; unmatched junction bases: 6. CDR3 length: 15 residues. Germline-derived CDR1 and CDR2 are SGHAT and FQNNGV. The CDR3 reads CASSFTRGGEETQYF. CDR3 in DNA: TGTGCCAGCAGCTTCACCCGGGGGGGGGAAGAGACCCAGTACTTC.

The sample holds one count of this clone. Here the CDR3 reads CASSRPGDGTDTQYF. CDR3 sequence (DNA): TGTGCCAGCAGTCGGCCGGGTGATGGGACAGATACGCAGTATTTT. V gene TRBV13 combines with J gene TRBJ2-3, with D unresolved. Germline assignment: CDR1 PRHDT and CDR2 FYEKMQ (reference sequence). The CDR3 has 15 residues. V was pared by 6 bases and J by 3 bases, with 16 bases between.

The chain couples TRBV4-1 to TRBJ2-7; TRBD2 might be the D (5 bases). This CDR3 comprises 15 residues. V gave up 1 base and J gave up 3 bases, with 13 bases separating them. CDR1 is MGHRA and CDR2 is YSYEKL in the germline V gene. This CDR3 reads CASSQGSGSGYEQYF. CDR3 nucleotide sequence: TGCGCCAGCAGCCAAGGGTCTGGAAGCGGCTACGAGCAGTACTTC.

The chain has TRBV5-8 and TRBJ1-4; a possible D gene is TRBD1 (6 bases). V was trimmed by 4 bases and J by 4 bases, leaving 17 bases between them. Germline V CDR1 and CDR2: SGHTS, YDEGEE. The CDR3 runs to 16 residues. Here the CDR3 reads CASSVTTGSGNEKLFF. In nucleotides, the CDR3 is TGTGCCAGCAGCGTCACCACAGGGTCTGGTAATGAAAAACTGTTTTTT.

V and J are TRBV18 and TRBJ2-5, with 14 nucleotides matching TRBD2. With 1 base clipped from V and 4 bases from J, the junction kept 8 bases outside the gene matches. CDR3 length: 18 residues. The germline gives CDR1 KGHSH, CDR2 LQKENI. CDR3 amino acids: CASSPQGLAGVFGETQYF. CDR3 coding DNA: TGTGCCAGCTCACCACAGGGACTAGCGGGAGTTTTCGGAGAGACCCAGTACTTC. The entire variable domain, with the rest obtained from reference TRBV18 and TRBJ2-5, is as follows: NAGVMQNPRHLVRRRGQEARLRCSPMKGHSHVYWYRQLPEEGLKFMVYLQKENIIDESGMPKERFSAEFPKEGPSILRIQQVVRGDSAAYFCASSPQGLAGVFGETQYFGPGTRLLVL.

This chain links TRBV10-2 with TRBJ2-1; TRBD2 matches 8 bases. The CDR3 is 16 amino acids. V gave up 6 bases and J gave up 5 bases; unmatched junction bases: 12. Germline CDR1 and CDR2: WSHSY and SAAADI. CDR3: CASRGLTSDTHNEQFF. Here the CDR3 DNA reads TGCGCCAGCAGGGGATTGACTAGCGATACCCACAATGAGCAGTTCTTC.

As DNA, the CDR3 is TGTGCCAGCAGCTTAGAGTTCGGGGGGGACACCTTC. This codes for CASSLEFGGDTF. The chain uses TRBV7-9 and TRBJ1-2; D perhaps matches TRBD1 (5 bases). The germline V and J ends were trimmed by 1 base and 12 bases, with 12 bases remaining between them. This CDR3 contains 12 residues. Germline CDR1 reads SEHNR; CDR2 reads FQNEAQ (reference sequence).

The table lists this clone with a few counts. Other nucleotide sequences from this sample produce the same CDR3. The chain joins TRBV12-3 or TRBV12-4 to TRBJ1-5; TRBD1 might be the D (6 bases). This CDR3 is built from 13 residues. Between the trimmed V and J ends, which lost 6 bases and 4 bases, there was a span of 10 bases. The CDR3 protein is CASRPTGNQPQHF. CDR3 in DNA: TGTGCCAGCAGACCTACAGGGAATCAGCCCCAGCATTTT.

This chain joins TRBV29-1 and TRBJ1-2; 11 nucleotides agree with TRBD1. The germline V gene encodes CDR1 SQVTM and CDR2 ANQGSEA. Trimming removed 4 bases from V and 2 bases from J; junction bases left unmatched: 0. The CDR3 spans 13 residues. Here the CDR3 reads CSVGDRGNYGYTF. As DNA, the CDR3 is TGCAGCGTTGGGGACAGGGGGAACTATGGCTACACCTTC.

The chain uses TRBV19 and TRBJ1-2; 9 bases match TRBD1. Trimming at V came to 3 bases and at J to 6 bases, leaving 8 bases not matched to a gene. This CDR3 is built from 15 residues. Germline CDR1 and CDR2: LNHDA and SQIVND (reference sequence). CDR3 sequence reads: CASSIGAGTGNGYTF. The CDR3, as DNA: TGTGCCAGTAGTATCGGGGCCGGGACAGGGAATGGCTACACCTTC.

The chain has TRBV29-1 and TRBJ1-2, with TRBD1 as a possible D gene (5 bases). The CDR3 runs 12 residues. CDR1 SQVTM and CDR2 ANQGSEA come from the germline V gene. Trimming cost V 7 bases and J 4 bases, with 13 bases left between them. The CDR3 DNA sequence: TGCAGCGCCGGCGGCCAGGGCTATGGCTACACCTTC. Translation: CSAGGQGYGYTF.

This chain uses TRBV7-2 with TRBJ2-3; TRBD1 agrees at 9 bases. V lost 4 bases to trimming and J lost 2 bases; unmatched junction nucleotides: 7. The germline V gene has CDR1 SGHTA and CDR2 FQGNSA. The CDR3 consists of 16 residues. The CDR3 loop is CASSWGDRVHTDTQYF. The CDR3 DNA follows: TGTGCCAGCAGCTGGGGGGACAGGGTCCACACAGATACGCAGTATTTT.

The rearrangement links TRBV3-1 (or the pseudogene TRBV3-2) to TRBJ2-3; 10 bases map to TRBD2. The CDR3 covers 15 residues. V was pared by 8 bases and J by 0 bases, with 5 bases of the junction left unmatched. The germline V gene has CDR1 LGHDT and CDR2 YNNKEL (reference sequence). CDR3: CASGSGGTSTDTQYF. As DNA, the CDR3 is TGTGCCAGCGGTAGCGGGGGGACAAGCACAGATACGCAGTATTTT.

This chain links TRBV24-1 with TRBJ1-5; no definite D call. The V gene lost 4 bases and the J gene lost 7 bases, with 10 bases spanning the gap. The CDR3 is 13 amino acids. The germline V gene encodes CDR1 KGHDR and CDR2 SFDVKD. In DNA, the CDR3 is TGTGCCACCAGTGACAACGGGTGGCAGCCCCAGCATTTT. Residues: CATSDNGWQPQHF.

The chain joins TRBV18 to TRBJ1-1; D is uncertain. Germline V lookup: CDR1 KGHSH, CDR2 LQKENI. V was cut by 1 base and J by 0 bases, with 6 bases left in between. The length of the CDR3 is 14 residues. CDR3 in DNA: TGTGCCAGCTCACCACTTGAGCTGAACACTGAAGCTTTCTTT. It specifies CASSPLELNTEAFF.

The rearrangement uses TRBV29-1 and TRBJ2-1; 7 bases match TRBD1. The V gene end was trimmed by 1 base and the J gene end by 3 bases; junction bases not matched to a gene: 3. There are 14 residues in the CDR3. The germline CDR1 and CDR2 sequences are SQVTM and ANQGSEA. The chain's CDR3 is CSVEGDRDYNEQFF. In DNA, the CDR3 is TGCAGCGTTGAAGGAGACAGGGACTACAATGAGCAGTTCTTC.